This passage covers 32 T cell receptor beta chains from one sample sequenced in a study of blood T cell repertoires in COVID-19. TCRdb's table, derived via immunoSEQ multiplex PCR, lists solely in-frame clones and lacks some. The sample lists 150,000 to 190,000 clones, around 80% occurring once. Sequencing was performed on PBMCs or T cells enriched from blood (not recorded which). These receptors all stem from a man in his fifties or sixties who had recovered from COVID-19.

Only one count was recorded for this clone. The rearrangement uses TRBV2 and TRBJ1-2; possibly TRBD1 for D (5 bases). This CDR3 is 14 amino acids long. Germline V lookup: CDR1 SNHLY, CDR2 FYNNEI. V was cut by 6 bases and J by 0 bases, with 11 bases left in between. CDR3 bases: TGTGCCAGCAGCTCCGGGGGGGCTAACTATGGCTACACCTTC. This gives the protein CASSSGGANYGYTF.

The chain carries TRBV7-2 and TRBJ1-5; 9 positions match TRBD1. CDR1 and CDR2 from the germline V gene are SGHTA and FQGNSA. J gave up 6 bases and V 5 bases, and 5 bases lay outside the gene matches. This CDR3 is built from 14 residues. In DNA form, the CDR3 reads TGTGCCAGCAGCCCGGGGACAGGGAGTCAGCCCCAGCATTTT. Protein product: CASSPGTGSQPQHF.

This chain uses TRBV6-5 with TRBJ1-1, with D perhaps TRBD1 (6 bases). This CDR3 is 14 amino acids long. CDR1 MNHEY and CDR2 SVGAGI come from the germline V gene. The V gene lost 5 bases and the J gene lost 4 bases, with 14 bases spanning the gap. CDR3 nucleotides: TGTGCCAGCAGTAAAAAGGGGGAATCCACTGAAGCTTTCTTT. It translates to CASSKKGESTEAFF.

The rearrangement links TRBV18 to TRBJ2-1, with 13 nucleotides matching TRBD2. The J segment lost 0 bases and the V segment lost 6 bases, leaving 11 bases of the junction unmatched. CDR1 and CDR2 (germline): KGHSH, LQKENI. The CDR3 sequence is 19 residues long. The CDR3 is CASSRGLAGLRSSYNEQFF. The CDR3, as DNA: TGTGCCAGCTCCCGGGGACTAGCGGGACTGAGGAGCTCCTACAATGAGCAGTTCTTC.

The chain employs TRBV4-2 and TRBJ2-2; 10 nucleotides match TRBD1. Germline V lookup: CDR1 LGHNA, CDR2 YNFKEQ. This CDR3 comprises 16 residues. The ends lost 2 bases at V and 5 bases at J; junction bases unmatched: 5. Written as DNA, the CDR3 is TGTGCCAGCAGCCAACCCGGGACAGGGGTAACCGGGGAGCTGTTTTTT. Translated: CASSQPGTGVTGELFF.

The chain uses TRBV4-2 and TRBJ2-3; 8 bases agree with TRBD2. V lost 1 base and J lost 6; bases outside the gene matches: 6. Germline V gives CDR1 LGHNA, CDR2 YNFKEQ. The CDR3 contains 15 residues. The CDR3 coding sequence is TGTGCCAGCAGCCAAGGGGTAATAGCGGGGGATACGCAGTATTTT. As protein: CASSQGVIAGDTQYF.

This CDR3 is CASSQRDFTDTQYF. The CDR3 DNA sequence: TGCGCCAGCAGCCAACGGGACTTCACAGATACGCAGTATTTT. The chain recombines TRBV4-3 with TRBJ2-3, with D maybe TRBD2 (6 bases). The CDR3 sequence is 14 residues long. Germline assignment: CDR1 LGHNA and CDR2 YSLEER. Trimming removed 2 bases from V and 2 bases from J, with 8 bases in between.

This clone showed up just a few times. The CDR3 DNA sequence: TGTGCCAGCAGTTTAGACAGGGGGGGCTACACCTTC. Protein: CASSLDRGGYTF. The V call is TRBV12-3 or TRBV12-4, the J call TRBJ1-2, with TRBD1 identical over 8 bases. The J segment lost 8 bases and the V segment lost 1 base, leaving 0 bases of the junction unmatched. This CDR3 is 12 amino acids long.

V is TRBV5-1 and J is TRBJ2-2; TRBD1 matches 8 bases. V gave up 4 bases and J gave up 3 bases; unmatched junction bases: 5. Germline values: CDR1 SGHRS, CDR2 YFSETQ. The CDR3 has 15 amino acids. CDR3 sequence: CASSLDRGDTGELFF. Here the CDR3 DNA reads TGCGCCAGCAGCCTCGACAGGGGCGACACCGGGGAGCTGTTTTTT.

This rearrangement joins TRBV6-2 or TRBV6-3 to TRBJ1-4; 8 bases line up with TRBD1. This CDR3 region has 14 residues. Germline trimming cut 2 bases from V and 8 bases from J; bases unmatched to any gene: 4. Per germline, CDR1 MNHEY and CDR2 SVGEGT. CDR3 amino acids: CASSYAGQGEKLFF. For the CDR3, the DNA is TGTGCCAGCAGTTACGCAGGACAGGGAGAAAAACTGTTTTTT.

The rearrangement links TRBV19 to TRBJ2-2; 9 positions match TRBD1. V gave up 7 bases and J gave up 7 bases; unmatched junction bases: 7. The CDR3 covers 14 residues. Germline CDR1 is LNHDA and CDR2 is SQIVND (reference sequence). This chain's CDR3 is CASKQGAGIGELFF. CDR3 nucleotides: TGTGCCAGTAAACAGGGGGCAGGTATCGGGGAGCTGTTTTTT.

This clone was recorded a few times. J is TRBJ2-2 and V is TRBV4-2; D ambiguous. The CDR3 consists of 15 residues. The ends were cut back, 2 bases at V and 0 bases at J, with 7 bases in the middle. Germline V gene data show CDR1 as LGHNA and CDR2 as YNFKEQ. The CDR3 nucleotides are TGTGCCAGCAGCCAAAATCTCGCGAACACCGGGGAGCTGTTTTTT. It codes for CASSQNLANTGELFF.

The chain carries TRBV18 and TRBJ1-2; 8 bases match TRBD1. This CDR3 has 16 residues. With V trimmed by 1 base and J by 4 bases, 8 bases remained unmatched. Germline V gene data show CDR1 as KGHSH and CDR2 as LQKENI. CDR3 sequence: CASSPRQGASSYGYTF. The CDR3 DNA is TGTGCCAGCTCACCACGTCAGGGGGCTTCATCCTATGGCTACACCTTC.

CDR3 sequence: CASTLGVRETQYF. CDR3 DNA: TGTGCCAGCACTTTAGGAGTCCGAGAGACCCAGTACTTC. The chain couples TRBV6-6 to TRBJ2-5; D ambiguous. This CDR3 region has 13 residues. Germline CDR1 reads MNHNY; CDR2 reads SVGAGI (reference sequence). The V and J ends lost 7 bases and 4 bases respectively, with 13 bases between them.

This clone was seen a single time. The V gene is TRBV7-9, the J gene TRBJ1-2, with D perhaps TRBD1 (6 bases). V shed 7 bases and J shed 7 bases, with 25 bases lying between them. This CDR3 is 16 amino acids long. The germline V gene has CDR1 SEHNR and CDR2 FQNEAQ (reference sequence). The CDR3 loop reads CASILDGGRTVGGYTF. CDR3 DNA: TGTGCCAGCATCCTTGACGGGGGGCGGACAGTCGGTGGCTACACCTTC.

This clone was counted a single time. This chain joins TRBV2 and TRBJ2-7; TRBD1 might be the D (6 bases). CDR1 and CDR2 from the germline V gene are SNHLY and FYNNEI. The CDR3 extends over 14 amino acids. Trimming took 7 bases from V and 4 from J, leaving 17 bases between them. The CDR3: CASNLGRGAYEQYF. In DNA form, the CDR3 reads TGTGCCAGCAACCTCGGCAGGGGAGCGTACGAGCAGTACTTC.

The chain is built from TRBV4-1 and TRBJ2-6, with 8 nucleotides matching TRBD2. J was trimmed by 1 base and V by 2 bases; bases with no gene match: 7. The CDR3 spans 18 residues. Germline V gives CDR1 MGHRA, CDR2 YSYEKL. CDR3 sequence reads: CASSQNRGGSSGANVLTF. For the CDR3, the DNA is TGCGCCAGCAGCCAAAATCGGGGGGGTAGTTCTGGGGCCAACGTCCTGACTTTC.

Of note for this clone: Without the conserved terminal phenylalanine or tryptophan, this CDR3 likely stems from a read error. The J gene is TRBJ2-7, the V gene TRBV6-6; TRBD2 agrees at 10 bases. Germline V gene lookup returns CDR1 MNHNY and CDR2 SVGAGI (reference sequence). V gave up 8 bases and J gave up 5 bases; unmatched junction bases: 9. CDR3 length: 14 amino acids. As DNA, the CDR3 is TGTGCCAGCTCGACTAGCGGGCCCCTAGACGAGCAGTACCTC. It translates to CASSTSGPLDEQYL.

The chain uses TRBV5-1 and TRBJ2-7; no definite D call. The CDR3 extends over 16 amino acids. Trimming removed 4 bases at V and 0 bases at J, with 17 bases between. The germline V gene has CDR1 SGHRS and CDR2 YFSETQ. CDR3: CASSTSPSPTSYEQYF. The CDR3, as DNA: TGCGCCAGCAGCACTTCCCCCTCTCCTACCTCCTACGAGCAGTACTTC.

This chain joins TRBV4-1 and TRBJ2-5; the match to TRBD1 covers 10 bases. V shed 4 bases and J 5 bases; nucleotides not matched to a gene: 7. CDR3 length: 15 amino acids. Germline CDR1 reads MGHRA; CDR2 reads YSYEKL. This CDR3 reads CASSPQTGGRETQYF. CDR3 DNA sequence: TGCGCCAGCAGCCCTCAGACAGGGGGCAGGGAGACCCAGTACTTC.

The genes are TRBV4-1 and TRBJ1-1, with 10 bases matching TRBD1. This CDR3 region has 16 residues. CDR1 MGHRA and CDR2 YSYEKL come from the germline V gene. Trimming at V came to 2 bases and at J to 6 bases, leaving 9 bases not matched to a gene. The CDR3 reads CASSQTGTGVFAEAFF. CDR3 in DNA: TGCGCCAGCAGCCAAACCGGGACAGGGGTGTTTGCTGAAGCTTTCTTT.

This chain connects TRBV2 to TRBJ1-3, with D possibly TRBD1 on 5 matching bases. Germline assignment: CDR1 SNHLY and CDR2 FYNNEI. This CDR3 comprises 17 residues. V lost 0 bases, J lost 0 bases, and 12 bases lay in between. DNA of the CDR3: TGTGCCAGCAGTGAAGCGGGACTGGCGAGCTCTGGAAACACCATATATTTT. Its translation is CASSEAGLASSGNTIYF.

This clone was recorded a few times. The V gene is TRBV5-5, the J gene TRBJ1-1; D gene unclear. Germline V gives CDR1 SGHKS, CDR2 YYEKEE (reference sequence). This CDR3 is built from 14 residues. V lost 0 bases and J lost 0, with 6 bases in between. Written as DNA, the CDR3 is TGTGCCAGCAGCTTGGCCAGATTGAACACTGAAGCTTTCTTT. Translation: CASSLARLNTEAFF.

The chain couples TRBV3-1 (or the pseudogene TRBV3-2) to TRBJ1-2; D unclear. The CDR3 spans 13 residues. Trimming took off 0 bases at V and 7 bases at J, with 9 bases between the two ends. The germline gives CDR1 LGHDT, CDR2 YNNKEL (reference sequence). The CDR3 reads CASSQDAGLGYTF. The DNA for the CDR3 is TGTGCCAGCAGCCAAGACGCCGGTCTTGGCTACACCTTC.

This clone has a handful of counts. V is TRBV14 and J is TRBJ1-2; no clear D. Trimming pared 0 bases from V and 4 bases from J, leaving 3 bases between. Germline CDR1 reads SGHDN; CDR2 reads FVKESK. CDR3 length equals 12 residues. The CDR3 loop is CASSQEAYGYTF. As DNA, the CDR3 is TGTGCCAGCAGCCAAGAAGCCTATGGCTACACCTTC.

The chain has TRBV28 and TRBJ1-5; 9 bases fit TRBD1. The J segment lost 6 bases and the V segment lost 5 bases, leaving 11 bases of the junction unmatched. This CDR3 is 16 amino acids long. Germline loops: CDR1 MDHEN, CDR2 SYDVKM. Here the CDR3 DNA reads TGTGCCAGCAGTGAATCAGGGACAGGGTCGGGTCAGCCCCAGCATTTT. It specifies CASSESGTGSGQPQHF.

J is TRBJ1-4 and V is TRBV25-1; no firm D call. The CDR3 runs to 13 residues. V was shortened by 3 bases and J by 4 bases, with 6 bases between the two germline ends. CDR1 is MGHDK, CDR2 SYGVNS, per germline. DNA for the CDR3: TGTGCCAGCAGTGATTCCGGTAATGAAAAACTGTTTTTT. It is translated as CASSDSGNEKLFF.

The chain carries TRBV14 and TRBJ2-2; 9 nucleotides agree with TRBD2. CDR3 length: 16 residues. Trimming removed 5 bases from V and 3 bases from J; junction bases left unmatched: 7. Germline V gives CDR1 SGHDN, CDR2 FVKESK. Here the CDR3 DNA reads TGTGCCAGCAGCGGAACGACTAGCGGATACACCGGGGAGCTGTTTTTT. The encoded protein is CASSGTTSGYTGELFF. The variable domain in full, with the rest retrieved from reference TRBV14 and TRBJ2-2, is EAGVTQFPSHSVIEKGQTVTLRCDPISGHDNLYWYRRVMGKEIKFLLHFVKESKQDESGMPNNRFLAERTGGTYSTLKVQPAELEDSGVYFCASSGTTSGYTGELFFGEGSRLTVL.

CDR3 region: CASRPGQGYNEQFF. CDR3 coding DNA: TGTGCCAGCAGACCGGGACAGGGATACAATGAGCAGTTCTTC. This chain links TRBV2 with TRBJ2-1; TRBD1 matches at 9 bases. CDR3 length: 14 residues. After removal of 6 bases from V and 4 bases from J, the junction contained 4 bases not matched to a gene. Germline V gene data show CDR1 as SNHLY and CDR2 as FYNNEI.

The J gene is TRBJ2-5, the V gene TRBV27, with D unclear. CDR1 is MNHEY, CDR2 SMNVEV, per germline (reference sequence). Trimming removed 5 bases from V and 0 bases from J, with 13 bases in between. The CDR3 consists of 15 residues. The CDR3 DNA follows: TGTGCCAGCAGTGCTAGGTTCGGTTACCAAGAGACCCAGTACTTC. This codes for CASSARFGYQETQYF.

Here the CDR3 DNA reads TGCGCCAGCAGCTTGGAGGGCCAGGGAGGGGGAAAACTGTTTTTT. This translates into CASSLEGQGGGKLFF. The chain combines TRBV5-1 with TRBJ1-4; a weak D match, TRBD1 (6 bases). This CDR3 has 15 amino acids. The V gene lost 0 bases and the J gene lost 10 bases, with 16 bases spanning the gap. Germline V gene sequence: CDR1 SGHRS, CDR2 YFSETQ.

This chain connects TRBV4-1 to TRBJ2-1; 7 positions match TRBD1. Germline lookup yields CDR1 MGHRA and CDR2 YSYEKL. With V trimmed by 1 base and J by 4 bases, 4 bases remained unmatched. CDR3 size: 15 residues. The DNA for the CDR3 is TGCGCCAGCAGCCAAGTTTCAGGGGGTTACAATGAGCAGTTCTTC. It specifies CASSQVSGGYNEQFF.